This T cell receptor (beta chain) was captured in a study of Tregs in tolerant kidney transplant recipients. Study-wide points: Activated donor B cell expansion appeared to reveal the most relevant donor-specific TCRbeta repertoire. The small number of patients limits these findings pending further validation. No direct test of biological reproducibility was done here.

Thawed PBMCs were FACS-sorted into unstimulated CD4+CD25+CD127- regulatory T cells, CD4+CD25- non-regulatory cells, CD4 and CD8 cells. The protocol was immunoSEQ multiplex PCR, while the TCRdb copy is restricted to in-frame clones and leaves out a portion. The sample includes some 90,000 clones, 90% to 95% of them seen just once. The V end was cut by 0 bases, the J end by 7 bases, with 11 bases between. Germline loops: CDR1 SGDLS, CDR2 YYNGEE. This CDR3 is built from 14 residues. Regarding this clone: Its antigen is still unknown.

Input material: CD8+ T cells from blood. The receptor was isolated from a human donor in good health. This chain links TRBV9 with TRBJ2-1; the D gene is possibly TRBD2 (5 bases). The CDR3 DNA follows: TGTGCCAGCAGCGTAGGCCTAGCAAAGAATGAGCAGTTCTTC. This translates into CASSVGLAKNEQFF.